The rows below give T cell receptor beta chains drawn from one sample of a study of OX40 agonist ivuxolimab in advanced cancers. Assay: immunoSEQ multiplex PCR; the TCRdb copy retains only in-frame clones and omits some. The sample has over 75,000 clones, approximately 88% seen once. Sequencing was performed on CD4+ or CD8+ T cells sorted from blood, taken in a trial of the OX40 agonist ivuxolimab. These receptors all stem from an adult with an advanced solid tumor such as melanoma, head and neck, liver or kidney cancer. Each CDR3 is given with its conserved first and last residue. The order of the fields is clone size, V gene, D gene, J gene, CDR3 protein, CDR3 DNA. The D gene is left open where the match is weak. Clone size appears in some rows only: once, few, many, or a class for an expanded clone.

clone_size: .; v_call: TRBV7-2; d_call: .; j_call: TRBJ1-2; cdr3_aa: CASSLDPRAAYGYTF; cdr3_nt: TGTGCCAGCAGCTTAGATCCCCGGGCAGCCTATGGCTACACCTTC
clone_size: .; v_call: TRBV27; d_call: TRBD2; j_call: TRBJ2-1; cdr3_aa: CASRPSGGRQQFF; cdr3_nt: TGTGCCAGCCGCCCGTCGGGGGGGCGACAGCAGTTCTTC
clone_size: once; v_call: TRBV11-2; d_call: TRBD1; j_call: TRBJ2-5; cdr3_aa: CASSLVTGGRETQYF; cdr3_nt: TGTGCCAGCAGCTTAGTAACAGGGGGCAGGGAGACCCAGTACTTC
clone_size: .; v_call: TRBV10-3; d_call: TRBD1; j_call: TRBJ1-5; cdr3_aa: CAISESTGGEQPQHF; cdr3_nt: TGTGCCATCAGTGAGTCGACAGGGGGGGAACAGCCCCAGCATTTT
clone_size: .; v_call: TRBV27; d_call: .; j_call: TRBJ1-2; cdr3_aa: CASSLSFNRVGNYGYTF; cdr3_nt: TGTGCCAGCAGTTTATCATTCAACAGGGTCGGAAACTATGGCTACACCTTC
clone_size: .; v_call: TRBV28; d_call: .; j_call: TRBJ2-5; cdr3_aa: CASSLIGDETQYF; cdr3_nt: TGTGCCAGCAGTTTGATAGGGGACGAGACCCAGTACTTC
clone_size: .; v_call: TRBV11-3; d_call: .; j_call: TRBJ1-2; cdr3_aa: CASSLGPEDGYTF; cdr3_nt: TGTGCCAGCAGCTTAGGCCCGGAGGATGGCTACACCTTC
clone_size: .; v_call: TRBV7-8; d_call: .; j_call: TRBJ1-1; cdr3_aa: CASSLAGNTEAFF; cdr3_nt: TGTGCCAGCAGCTTAGCCGGGAACACTGAAGCTTTCTTT
clone_size: .; v_call: TRBV19; d_call: .; j_call: TRBJ2-3; cdr3_aa: CASSISPSGTWDTQYF; cdr3_nt: TGTGCCAGTAGTATCTCCCCCAGCGGCACTTGGGATACGCAGTATTTT
clone_size: .; v_call: TRBV18; d_call: .; j_call: TRBJ2-7; cdr3_aa: CASSPREGAIEQYF; cdr3_nt: TGTGCCAGCTCACCCCGGGAGGGGGCGATAGAGCAGTACTTC
clone_size: .; v_call: TRBV28; d_call: .; j_call: TRBJ1-2; cdr3_aa: CASTQGVVVYGYTF; cdr3_nt: TGTGCCAGCACCCAAGGGGTAGTGGTCTATGGCTACACCTTC
clone_size: .; v_call: TRBV6-4; d_call: TRBD1; j_call: TRBJ2-5; cdr3_aa: CASSEQGFAGETQYF; cdr3_nt: TGTGCCAGCAGTGAACAGGGGTTTGCCGGAGAGACCCAGTACTTC
clone_size: .; v_call: TRBV10-3; d_call: TRBD1; j_call: TRBJ1-6; cdr3_aa: CAISPTGEGSPLHF; cdr3_nt: TGTGCCATCAGTCCGACAGGGGAAGGCTCACCCCTCCACTTT
clone_size: .; v_call: TRBV28; d_call: TRBD2; j_call: TRBJ2-4; cdr3_aa: CASTPGTSGSLGKNIQYF; cdr3_nt: TGTGCCAGCACTCCTGGGACTAGCGGGAGTTTGGGCAAAAACATTCAGTACTTC
clone_size: .; v_call: TRBV7-2; d_call: .; j_call: TRBJ2-5; cdr3_aa: CASGAQGRQETQYF; cdr3_nt: TGTGCCAGCGGCGCACAGGGACGCCAAGAGACCCAGTACTTC
clone_size: .; v_call: TRBV5-4; d_call: TRBD1; j_call: TRBJ1-2; cdr3_aa: CASSLPGQGEGGYTF; cdr3_nt: TGTGCCAGCAGCCTTCCGGGACAGGGGGAAGGTGGCTACACCTTC
clone_size: .; v_call: TRBV15; d_call: .; j_call: TRBJ2-7; cdr3_aa: CATSRGFSETYEQYF; cdr3_nt: TGTGCCACCAGCAGAGGCTTTTCAGAAACCTACGAGCAGTACTTC
clone_size: .; v_call: TRBV15; d_call: TRBD2; j_call: TRBJ2-5; cdr3_aa: CATSRERTSEETQYF; cdr3_nt: TGTGCCACCAGCAGAGAAAGGACTAGCGAAGAGACCCAGTACTTC
clone_size: .; v_call: TRBV7-2; d_call: .; j_call: TRBJ1-2; cdr3_aa: CASSRTQDYGYTF; cdr3_nt: TGTGCCAGCAGCCGAACTCAGGACTATGGCTACACCTTC
clone_size: .; v_call: TRBV6-6; d_call: .; j_call: TRBJ1-4; cdr3_aa: CASSYSRSNEKLFF; cdr3_nt: TGTGCCAGCAGTTACAGCAGGTCCAATGAAAAACTGTTTTTT
clone_size: .; v_call: TRBV18; d_call: TRBD1; j_call: TRBJ2-5; cdr3_aa: CASSPPGQAQETQYF; cdr3_nt: TGTGCCAGCTCACCCCCCGGACAGGCCCAAGAGACCCAGTACTTC
clone_size: .; v_call: TRBV19; d_call: .; j_call: TRBJ1-4; cdr3_aa: CASSTSGTTNEKLFF; cdr3_nt: TGTGCCAGTAGTACTTCAGGGACTACTAATGAAAAACTGTTTTTT
clone_size: .; v_call: TRBV19; d_call: TRBD1; j_call: TRBJ2-7; cdr3_aa: CASSRTTGTGGSYEQYF; cdr3_nt: TGTGCCAGTAGCCGAACTACCGGGACAGGGGGCTCCTACGAGCAGTACTTC
clone_size: .; v_call: TRBV19; d_call: TRBD1; j_call: TRBJ1-5; cdr3_aa: CASTSLGGGSNQPQHF; cdr3_nt: TGTGCCAGTACCTCGTTAGGGGGCGGGAGCAATCAGCCCCAGCATTTT
clone_size: few; v_call: TRBV10-3; d_call: .; j_call: TRBJ2-1; cdr3_aa: CAISERGDNEQFF; cdr3_nt: TGTGCCATCAGTGAAAGGGGGGACAATGAGCAGTTCTTC
clone_size: .; v_call: TRBV7-2; d_call: TRBD2; j_call: TRBJ2-4; cdr3_aa: CASSLALAGVNIQYF; cdr3_nt: TGTGCCAGCAGCTTAGCGTTAGCGGGAGTGAACATTCAGTACTTC
clone_size: .; v_call: TRBV27; d_call: .; j_call: TRBJ2-3; cdr3_aa: CATKSPGLEAADTQYF; cdr3_nt: TGTGCCACCAAATCACCGGGACTTGAAGCGGCAGATACGCAGTATTTT
clone_size: few; v_call: TRBV5-1; d_call: .; j_call: TRBJ1-6; cdr3_aa: CASSREGANNSPLHF; cdr3_nt: TGCGCCAGCAGTCGGGAAGGGGCGAATAATTCACCCCTCCACTTT
clone_size: .; v_call: TRBV6-1; d_call: .; j_call: TRBJ2-7; cdr3_aa: CASRWGSTTREQYF; cdr3_nt: TGTGCCAGCAGGTGGGGCTCCACGACCCGCGAGCAGTACTTC
clone_size: .; v_call: TRBV28; d_call: .; j_call: TRBJ2-1; cdr3_aa: CASSLGFGRNEQFF; cdr3_nt: TGTGCCAGCAGCCTCGGTTTTGGGAGGAATGAGCAGTTCTTC
clone_size: .; v_call: TRBV27; d_call: .; j_call: TRBJ2-5; cdr3_aa: CASSFAGETQYF; cdr3_nt: TGTGCCAGCAGTTTTGCGGGGGAGACCCAGTACTTC
clone_size: .; v_call: TRBV10-3; d_call: TRBD1; j_call: TRBJ2-5; cdr3_aa: CAIGTGGGETQYF; cdr3_nt: TGTGCCATCGGGACAGGGGGAGGGGAGACCCAGTACTTC
clone_size: .; v_call: TRBV6-1; d_call: .; j_call: TRBJ2-7; cdr3_aa: CASSDLPGGHYEQYF; cdr3_nt: TGTGCCAGCAGTGATCTTCCCGGGGGACACTACGAGCAGTACTTC
clone_size: .; v_call: TRBV29-1; d_call: .; j_call: TRBJ1-1; cdr3_aa: CSVGGGSLNTEAFF; cdr3_nt: TGCAGCGTTGGGGGGGGCAGCTTGAACACTGAAGCTTTCTTT
clone_size: .; v_call: TRBV4-2; d_call: .; j_call: TRBJ2-7; cdr3_aa: CASSQGRGVGEQYF; cdr3_nt: TGTGCCAGCAGCCAAGGTAGGGGAGTTGGCGAGCAGTACTTC
clone_size: .; v_call: TRBV28; d_call: TRBD2; j_call: TRBJ2-3; cdr3_aa: CASSIHPGLAGGTDTQYF; cdr3_nt: TGTGCCAGCAGTATACACCCGGGACTAGCGGGAGGCACAGATACGCAGTATTTT
clone_size: once; v_call: TRBV18; d_call: .; j_call: TRBJ1-1; cdr3_aa: CASSPLKGGANTEAFF; cdr3_nt: TGTGCCAGCTCACCCCTAAAGGGGGGGGCGAACACTGAAGCTTTCTTT